A selection of T cell receptor beta chains follows, all from one sample in a study of cytomegalovirus exposure and HLA in healthy donors. Clones were read by immunoSEQ multiplex PCR, and TCRdb kept only the in-frame ones, dropping some. The profile covers roughly 120,000 clones, with 65% to 75% appearing a single time and around 4% taken by the ten largest. Sample: PBMCs. Receptors originate from a woman aged 45-65 years in good health and CMV-seropositive. Both conserved end residues are part of each CDR3. The order of the fields is CDR3 protein, CDR3 DNA, D gene, J gene, clone size, V gene. D genes are given only for firm matches. Expanded clones are given a class, and other clones once, few, many or no size at all.

CASSLGDRESNEKLFF,TGTGCCAGCAGCTTAGGGGACAGGGAATCTAATGAAAAACTGTTTTTT,TRBD1,TRBJ1-4,once,TRBV7-9
CASSEYGGAGTDTQYF,TGTGCCAGCAGTGAATATGGAGGGGCGGGCACAGATACGCAGTATTTT,-,TRBJ2-3,many,TRBV6-1
CASSHLGQGAELAKNIQYF,TGTGCCAGCAGCCATCTCGGACAGGGGGCTGAGCTGGCCAAAAACATTCAGTACTTC,TRBD1,TRBJ2-4,few,TRBV4-2
CASSLRDRAGDTQYF,TGTGCCAGCAGCTTACGGGACAGGGCGGGGGATACGCAGTATTTT,TRBD1,TRBJ2-3,-,TRBV13
CASSLGVGAGTEAFF,TGTGCCAGCAGCTTAGGGGTTGGGGCTGGGACTGAAGCTTTCTTT,-,TRBJ1-1,-,TRBV7-9
CASSLHDRVREKLFF,TGTGCCAGCAGCCTTCACGACAGGGTCAGAGAAAAACTGTTTTTT,TRBD1,TRBJ1-4,-,TRBV7-9
CASMVQDEQFF,TGTGCCAGCATGGTTCAGGATGAGCAGTTCTTC,-,TRBJ2-1,-,TRBV2
CASSGPQLANTEAFF,TGTGCCAGCAGCGGGCCCCAGCTAGCGAACACTGAAGCTTTCTTT,-,TRBJ1-1,-,TRBV5-6
CASGHGAGELFF,TGTGCCAGCGGACACGGCGCCGGGGAGCTGTTTTTT,-,TRBJ2-2,once,TRBV5-6
CASSARAEKLFF,TGTGCCAGCAGTGCCCGAGCCGAAAAACTGTTTTTT,-,TRBJ1-4,-,TRBV6-1
CASSNRTGRGAGYTF,TGCGCCAGCAGTAACAGGACAGGACGTGGGGCTGGCTACACCTTC,TRBD1,TRBJ1-2,-,TRBV5-1
CASSILQGPVIGSYNEQFF,TGTGCCAGTAGTATTCTACAGGGCCCGGTAATCGGCTCCTACAATGAGCAGTTCTTC,-,TRBJ2-1,-,TRBV19
CASSETRGTEAFF,TGTGCCAGCAGTGAAACCAGGGGCACTGAAGCTTTCTTT,-,TRBJ1-1,-,TRBV6-5
CASSSTGLATPSGETQYF,TGCGCCAGCAGCTCTACGGGACTAGCAACCCCCTCCGGGGAGACCCAGTACTTC,TRBD2,TRBJ2-5,-,TRBV5-1
CATSRDRGGQETQYF,TGTGCCACCAGCAGAGATCGGGGGGGGCAAGAGACCCAGTACTTC,TRBD2,TRBJ2-5,-,TRBV15
CASNDRGVTQPQHF,TGCGCCAGCAACGACAGGGGGGTTACTCAGCCCCAGCATTTT,TRBD1,TRBJ1-5,-,TRBV10-2
CAWRIAGGMKTQYF,TGTGCCTGGCGTATAGCGGGGGGCATGAAGACCCAGTACTTC,TRBD2,TRBJ2-5,-,TRBV30
CASSRQGNTGELFF,TGTGCCAGCAGCCGACAGGGGAACACCGGGGAGCTGTTTTTT,TRBD1,TRBJ2-2,-,TRBV6-1
CASSLGAIGSGRNIQYF,TGTGCCAGCAGCTTAGGGGCGATCGGGTCAGGGAGGAACATTCAGTACTTC,-,TRBJ2-4,once,TRBV7-9
CASSIRGMNTEAFF,TGCGCCAGCAGCATCAGGGGAATGAACACTGAAGCTTTCTTT,-,TRBJ1-1,-,TRBV5-1
CASSGQGLANTEAFF,TGTGCCAGCAGTGGACAGGGATTAGCGAACACTGAAGCTTTCTTT,TRBD1,TRBJ1-1,once,TRBV27
CASSTTQGSYNEQFF,TGTGCCAGCAGCACAACACAGGGCTCCTACAATGAGCAGTTCTTC,-,TRBJ2-1,-,TRBV7-6
CASSPETENTEAFF,TGTGCCAGCAGTCCGGAAACAGAGAACACTGAAGCTTTCTTT,-,TRBJ1-1,-,TRBV6-6
CASSTSSVDEQFF,TGTGCCAGCAGTACTAGCAGCGTCGATGAGCAGTTCTTC,-,TRBJ2-1,-,TRBV11-3
CASSFGQVLRVGYTF,TGCGCCAGCAGTTTTGGACAGGTCCTACGCGTTGGCTACACCTTC,TRBD1,TRBJ1-2,few,TRBV10-2
CASSLSQGGAGYTF,TGTGCCAGCAGCCTATCACAGGGTGGGGCTGGCTACACCTTC,-,TRBJ1-2,-,TRBV11-2